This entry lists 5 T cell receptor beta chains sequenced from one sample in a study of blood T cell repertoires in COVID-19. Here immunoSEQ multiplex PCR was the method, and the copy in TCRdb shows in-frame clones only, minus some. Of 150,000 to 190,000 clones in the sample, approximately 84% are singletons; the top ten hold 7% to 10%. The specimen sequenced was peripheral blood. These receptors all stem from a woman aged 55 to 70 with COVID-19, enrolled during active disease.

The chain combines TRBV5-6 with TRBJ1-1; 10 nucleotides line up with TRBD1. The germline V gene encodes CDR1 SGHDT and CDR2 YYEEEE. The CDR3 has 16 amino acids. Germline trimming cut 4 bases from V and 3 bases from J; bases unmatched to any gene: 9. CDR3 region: CASSPGTGAIHTEAFF. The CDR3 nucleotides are TGTGCCAGCAGCCCCGGGACAGGGGCAATTCACACTGAAGCTTTCTTT.

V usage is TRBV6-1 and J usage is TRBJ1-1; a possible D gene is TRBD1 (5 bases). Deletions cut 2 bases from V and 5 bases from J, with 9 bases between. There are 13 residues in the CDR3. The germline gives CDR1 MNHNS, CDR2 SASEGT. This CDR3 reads CASSENRFTEAFF. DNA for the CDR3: TGTGCCAGCAGTGAAAACAGGTTTACTGAAGCTTTCTTT.

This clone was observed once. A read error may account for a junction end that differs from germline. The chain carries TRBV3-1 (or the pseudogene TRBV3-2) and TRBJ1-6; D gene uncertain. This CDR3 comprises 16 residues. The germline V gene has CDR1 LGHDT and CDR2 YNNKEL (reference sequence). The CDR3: CASSQGGSSLNSSLHF. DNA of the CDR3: TGTGCCAGCAGCCAAGGCGGGTCCAGCCTCAATTCATCCCTCCACTTT.

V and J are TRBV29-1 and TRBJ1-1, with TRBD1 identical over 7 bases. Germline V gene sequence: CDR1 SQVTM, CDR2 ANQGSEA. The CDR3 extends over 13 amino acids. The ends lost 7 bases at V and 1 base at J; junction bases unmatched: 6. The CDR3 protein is CSGKTGQNTEAFF. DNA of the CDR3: TGCAGCGGCAAGACAGGGCAGAACACTGAAGCTTTCTTT.

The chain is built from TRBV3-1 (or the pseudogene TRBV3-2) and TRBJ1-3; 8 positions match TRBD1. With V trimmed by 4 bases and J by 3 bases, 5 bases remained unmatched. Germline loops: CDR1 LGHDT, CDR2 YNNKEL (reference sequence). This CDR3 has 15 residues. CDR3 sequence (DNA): TGTGCCAGCAGCCGCCGGACAGGGTATGGAAACACCATATATTTT. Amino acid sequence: CASSRRTGYGNTIYF.